The clone carrying this T cell receptor (beta chain) has only a few counts. This entry belongs to a study of T cells after yellow fever vaccination. This CDR3 is built from 15 residues. CDR1 and CDR2 from the germline V gene are LGHNA and YNFKEQ. Unmatched junction bases numbered 7, after V lost 5 bases and J lost 4 bases. TCRdb re-derived calls from the 5' RACE reads in MiXCR, one entry per CDR3 protein. The table has about 550,000 distinct CDR3 sequences, roughly 21% seen once. The specimen comprised PBMCs, sampled 15 days after the yellow fever booster vaccination. The TCR sequence derives from a man aged 30-40 years who received the YFV17D yellow fever vaccine. The chain has TRBV4-2 and TRBJ2-1; 8 nucleotides line up with TRBD2. CDR3 nucleotides: TGTGCCAGCAGCTACAGCGGGAGCAAGTACAATGAGCAGTTCTTC. This translates into CASSYSGSKYNEQFF.